A selection of T cell receptor beta chains follows, all from one sample in a study of blood T cell repertoires in COVID-19. The method was immunoSEQ multiplex PCR; TCRdb's version includes in-frame clones alone and lacks a portion of them. Among about 150,000 clones listed, about 88% were seen once. Sequencing was done on a sample of peripheral blood. The receptors derive from a human donor with COVID-19, enrolled during active disease. The donor label of this sample is uncertain. The CDR3 runs from the conserved cysteine through the conserved F or W. A D gene is named only where the DNA matches it firmly. The size of a clone is reported for some rows only, either as once, few or many, or as a class for expanded clones.

clone_size,d_call,j_call,v_call,cdr3_aa,cdr3_nt
-,-,TRBJ1-3,TRBV20-1,CSASVDSGNTIYF,TGCAGTGCTAGTGTAGACTCTGGAAACACCATATATTTT
-,-,TRBJ2-1,TRBV5-4,CASSLDTNEQFF,TGTGCCAGCAGCCTCGACACTAATGAGCAGTTCTTC
-,TRBD2,TRBJ2-7,TRBV11-1,CASSLVPLAGSYEQYF,TGTGCCAGCAGCTTAGTGCCTCTAGCGGGGTCCTACGAGCAGTACTTC
-,-,TRBJ1-5,TRBV6-5,CASRMTGDQPQHF,TGTGCCAGCAGAATGACCGGGGATCAGCCCCAGCATTTT
-,TRBD1,TRBJ2-5,TRBV18,CASSLDRGLQETQYF,TGTGCCAGCTCACTGGACAGGGGACTCCAAGAGACCCAGTACTTC
-,-,TRBJ2-1,TRBV3-1/TRBV3-2,CASSPRGGVTYNEQFF,TGTGCCAGCAGCCCACGTGGGGGCGTCACCTACAATGAGCAGTTCTTC
-,TRBD2,TRBJ2-1,TRBV7-9,CASSLVRGLAGENEQFF,TGTGCCAGCAGCTTAGTGAGGGGACTAGCGGGGGAGAATGAGCAGTTCTTC
-,-,TRBJ2-7,TRBV7-9,CASSEEGVPREQYF,TGTGCCAGCAGCGAAGAGGGGGTCCCGCGCGAGCAGTACTTC
-,-,TRBJ1-1,TRBV25-1,CASSSGERTEAFF,TGTGCCAGCAGTTCAGGGGAAAGGACTGAAGCTTTCTTT
-,-,TRBJ1-5,TRBV10-2,CATQRQLTGQPQHF,TGCGCCACCCAAAGACAGTTAACGGGTCAGCCCCAGCATTTT
-,TRBD1,TRBJ2-7,TRBV11-3,CASSRTGDEQYF,TGTGCCAGCAGCCGGACAGGAGACGAGCAGTACTTC
-,-,TRBJ2-3,TRBV18,CASSSDRYLDTQYF,TGTGCCAGCTCTTCGGACAGATACCTAGATACGCAGTATTTT
-,TRBD1,TRBJ2-2,TRBV7-3,CASSPGTGYNTGELFF,TGTGCCAGCAGCCCCGGGACAGGGTATAACACCGGGGAGCTGTTTTTT
-,TRBD1,TRBJ2-5,TRBV7-3,CASSSTGGRETQYF,TGTGCCAGCAGCTCGACAGGGGGGAGAGAGACCCAGTACTTC
-,TRBD2,TRBJ2-3,TRBV5-4,CASLPGGITDTQYF,TGTGCCAGCCTTCCGGGGGGGATCACAGATACGCAGTATTTT
-,-,TRBJ1-4,TRBV6-8,CASSLGGRDCVTNEKLFF,TGTGCCAGCAGCCTAGGAGGCAGGGACTGTGTAACTAATGAAAAACTGTTTTTT
-,-,TRBJ1-5,TRBV27,CASSLSSYSNQPQHF,TGTGCCAGCAGTTTATCATCGTATAGCAATCAGCCCCAGCATTTT
-,TRBD1,TRBJ2-2,TRBV4-1,CASSQRETGYTGELFF,TGCGCCAGCAGCCAGAGGGAGACAGGGTACACCGGGGAGCTGTTTTTT
-,TRBD2,TRBJ2-1,TRBV9,CASSVAGGLAGGYNEQFF,TGTGCCAGCAGCGTAGCTGGGGGACTAGCGGGGGGCTACAATGAGCAGTTCTTC
-,-,TRBJ2-7,TRBV6-5,CASSPLDSPRQYF,TGTGCCAGCAGTCCTTTAGACAGTCCAAGGCAGTACTTC
-,TRBD1,TRBJ1-6,TRBV25-1,CASSGLGTDYSPLHF,TGTGCCAGCAGTGGTCTAGGGACAGACTATTCACCCCTCCACTTT
-,TRBD1,TRBJ1-6,TRBV2,CASSVQGSMGSPLHF,TGTGCCAGCAGTGTACAGGGGAGTATGGGTTCACCCCTCCACTTT
-,TRBD1,TRBJ1-1,TRBV3-1/TRBV3-2,CASRDTGGPVYTEAFF,TGTGCCAGCAGGGATACAGGGGGCCCGGTGTACACTGAAGCTTTCTTT
once,-,TRBJ1-1,TRBV20-1,CSASPQGRAEAFF,TGCAGTGCTAGTCCGCAAGGGAGGGCTGAAGCTTTCTTT
-,TRBD2,TRBJ2-7,TRBV18,CASSPRSVLAGGPGAGEQYF,TGTGCCAGCTCACCACGTTCGGTACTAGCGGGAGGCCCGGGGGCTGGGGAGCAGTACTTC
-,-,TRBJ1-5,TRBV20-1,CSASDGGRQYSNQPQHF,TGCAGTGCTAGTGACGGTGGGAGGCAGTATAGCAATCAGCCCCAGCATTTT
-,TRBD1,TRBJ1-6,TRBV7-9,CASSPDRDYNSPLHF,TGTGCCAGCAGCCCCGACAGGGACTATAATTCACCCCTCCACTTT
-,-,TRBJ1-2,TRBV21-1,CASSSEQGCYGYTF,TGTGCCAGCAGCTCAGAACAGGGTTGCTATGGCTACACCTTC
once,TRBD1,TRBJ1-2,TRBV11-2,CASSLVTGGATGYTF,TGTGCCAGCAGCTTAGTGACAGGGGGCGCGACCGGCTACACCTTC
-,-,TRBJ2-1,TRBV12-3/TRBV12-4,CASRRTDEQFF,TGTGCCAGCAGACGGACAGATGAGCAGTTCTTC
-,-,TRBJ1-3,TRBV3-1/TRBV3-2,CASSPRAGGSGNTIYF,TGTGCCAGCAGCCCACGGGCGGGAGGCTCTGGAAACACCATATATTTT
-,TRBD1,TRBJ2-1,TRBV29-1,CSGGQGSTYNEQFF,TGCAGCGGGGGACAGGGCAGTACCTACAATGAGCAGTTCTTC
-,TRBD2,TRBJ2-1,TRBV7-9,CASSFLAGDNEQFF,TGTGCCAGCAGCTTCCTAGCGGGGGACAATGAGCAGTTCTTC
-,-,TRBJ2-2,TRBV18,CASSYFTTDEFDTGELFF,TGTGCCAGCTCATATTTTACGACAGACGAATTTGACACCGGGGAGCTGTTTTTT
-,-,TRBJ1-4,TRBV24-1,CATSDLNSEKLFF,TGTGCCACCAGTGATTTGAACAGTGAAAAACTGTTTTTT
-,-,TRBJ2-4,TRBV25-1,CASGEGVKDIQYF,TGTGCCAGCGGAGAGGGGGTGAAGGACATTCAGTACTTC
-,-,TRBJ1-6,TRBV6-5,CASSRQSYNSPLHF,TGTGCCAGCAGTCGACAATCCTATAATTCACCCCTCCACTTT
-,TRBD1,TRBJ1-2,TRBV5-1,CASSLVTGTYGYTF,TGCGCCAGCAGCTTAGTGACAGGGACTTATGGCTACACCTTC
-,-,TRBJ1-2,TRBV4-1,CASSQGSGTPMFGYTF,TGCGCCAGCAGCCAAGGATCCGGGACACCAATGTTTGGCTACACCTTC
-,-,TRBJ2-2,TRBV7-3,CASSLTRQSGELFF,TGTGCCAGCAGCTTAACGAGACAATCCGGGGAGCTGTTTTTT
-,-,TRBJ2-7,TRBV27,CASRLSGTTSSYEQYF,TGTGCCAGCAGGCTTTCCGGGACAACCTCCTCCTACGAGCAGTACTTC
once,TRBD1,TRBJ1-1,TRBV5-1,CASSFRDRGLEAFF,TGCGCCAGCAGCTTCCGGGACAGGGGGCTGGAAGCTTTCTTT
-,-,TRBJ2-7,TRBV5-1,CASSHNPGRSSYEQYF,TGCGCCAGCAGCCATAACCCGGGTAGGAGCTCCTACGAGCAGTACTTC
-,-,TRBJ2-1,TRBV14,CASSQDLSSYNEQFF,TGTGCCAGCAGCCAAGACTTGAGCTCCTACAATGAGCAGTTCTTC
-,-,TRBJ2-5,TRBV3-1/TRBV3-2,CASKEVNQETQYF,TGTGCCAGCAAGGAGGTAAACCAAGAGACCCAGTACTTC
-,TRBD2,TRBJ2-7,TRBV10-3,CAIRGLAGVHEQYF,TGTGCCATCAGGGGACTAGCGGGAGTCCACGAGCAGTACTTC
-,TRBD1,TRBJ1-1,TRBV5-1,CASSFGTGNTEAFF,TGCGCCAGCAGCTTTGGGACAGGGAACACTGAAGCTTTCTTT
-,-,TRBJ2-2,TRBV13,CASSLGLEVSGELFF,TGTGCCAGCAGCTTAGGCCTCGAGGTATCCGGGGAGCTGTTTTTT
-,-,TRBJ1-1,TRBV11-3,CASSSSIQGLGVNTEAFF,TGTGCCAGCAGCTCTTCGATCCAGGGGCTAGGGGTGAACACTGAAGCTTTCTTT
once,TRBD1,TRBJ2-6,TRBV2,CASTRTGVNGANVLTF,TGTGCCAGCACCCGGACAGGGGTGAATGGGGCCAACGTCCTGACTTTC
-,-,TRBJ1-5,TRBV12-3/TRBV12-4,CASSLTGNQPQHF,TGTGCCAGCAGCCTGACAGGCAATCAGCCCCAGCATTTT
-,TRBD1,TRBJ1-2,TRBV6-1,CASSEDRGPNYGYTF,TGTGCCAGCAGTGAAGACAGGGGGCCTAACTATGGCTACACCTTC
-,TRBD1,TRBJ2-7,TRBV5-1,CASSLGTGSEQYF,TGCGCCAGCAGCTTGGGGACAGGGTCCGAGCAGTACTTC
-,-,TRBJ1-1,TRBV5-1,CASSLAQGNTEAFF,TGCGCCAGCAGCTTGGCACAGGGGAACACTGAAGCTTTCTTT
-,-,TRBJ1-1,TRBV10-1,CASRQGLDTEAFF,TGCGCCAGCAGACAGGGTCTGGACACTGAAGCTTTCTTT
-,-,TRBJ2-5,TRBV5-4,CASSPRRGRYQETQYF,TGTGCCAGCAGCCCCCGCAGGGGTCGGTACCAAGAGACCCAGTACTTC
-,-,TRBJ2-1,TRBV20-1,CSASWPPRAVQFF,TGCAGTGCTAGTTGGCCCCCGCGGGCTGTGCAGTTCTTC
-,-,TRBJ2-5,TRBV20-1,CSASNGLQETQYF,TGCAGTGCTAGTAACGGACTGCAAGAGACCCAGTACTTC
few,-,TRBJ1-2,TRBV6-5,CASSFLTGQLRGYTF,TGTGCCAGCAGTTTCCTAACTGGACAGTTGAGGGGCTACACCTTC
-,-,TRBJ2-1,TRBV11-3,CASKRADYNEQFF,TGTGCCAGCAAGAGAGCGGATTACAATGAGCAGTTCTTC